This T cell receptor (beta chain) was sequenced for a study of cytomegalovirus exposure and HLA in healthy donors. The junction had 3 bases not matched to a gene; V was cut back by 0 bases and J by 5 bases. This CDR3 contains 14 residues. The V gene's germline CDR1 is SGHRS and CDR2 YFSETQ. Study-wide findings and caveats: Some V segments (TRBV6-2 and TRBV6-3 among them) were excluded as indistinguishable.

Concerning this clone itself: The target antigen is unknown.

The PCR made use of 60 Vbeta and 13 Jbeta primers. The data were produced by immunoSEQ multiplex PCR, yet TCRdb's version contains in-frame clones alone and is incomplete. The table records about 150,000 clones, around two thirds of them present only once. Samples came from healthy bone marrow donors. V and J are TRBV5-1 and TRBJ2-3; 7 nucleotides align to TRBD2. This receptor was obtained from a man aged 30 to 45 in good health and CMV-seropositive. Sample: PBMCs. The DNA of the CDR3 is TGCGCCAGCAGCTTGGCTTTAGCGGGAGATACGCAGTATTTT. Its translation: CASSLALAGDTQYF.